This TCR beta chain appears in the sequencing data of a study of T cells in Graves' hyperthyroidism and ophthalmopathy. Study results and limitations: A model using 13 V-J features told ophthalmopathy apart from stable hyperthyroidism.

Using RNA transcripts as the source, TCR beta CDR3 regions were amplified. The HTBI primer set drove a first-round RT-PCR of the TCR CDR3. Using its own MiXCR run on the multiplex PCR reads, TCRdb lists one record per CDR3 protein. In the table there are fewer than 500,000 distinct CDR3 sequences, approximately 13% of which are singletons. This clonotype was found a few times. The antigen is unknown. The study collected blood at first hyperthyroidism diagnosis, before any ophthalmopathy symptoms arose. This clonotype originated in a man aged 25-45 years with Graves' hyperthyroidism that later progressed to Graves' ophthalmopathy. What was sequenced was blood.

The CDR3 spells CASSFVGAGREQYF. The DNA for the CDR3 is TGTGCCAGCAGTTTTGTGGGGGCGGGAAGGGAGCAGTACTTC. V gene TRBV28 combines with J gene TRBJ2-7; D is possibly TRBD1 or TRBD2 (6 bases each). The germline V gene encodes CDR1 MDHEN and CDR2 SYDVKM. The CDR3 contains 14 residues. V was shortened by 3 bases and J by 7 bases, with 16 bases between the two germline ends.